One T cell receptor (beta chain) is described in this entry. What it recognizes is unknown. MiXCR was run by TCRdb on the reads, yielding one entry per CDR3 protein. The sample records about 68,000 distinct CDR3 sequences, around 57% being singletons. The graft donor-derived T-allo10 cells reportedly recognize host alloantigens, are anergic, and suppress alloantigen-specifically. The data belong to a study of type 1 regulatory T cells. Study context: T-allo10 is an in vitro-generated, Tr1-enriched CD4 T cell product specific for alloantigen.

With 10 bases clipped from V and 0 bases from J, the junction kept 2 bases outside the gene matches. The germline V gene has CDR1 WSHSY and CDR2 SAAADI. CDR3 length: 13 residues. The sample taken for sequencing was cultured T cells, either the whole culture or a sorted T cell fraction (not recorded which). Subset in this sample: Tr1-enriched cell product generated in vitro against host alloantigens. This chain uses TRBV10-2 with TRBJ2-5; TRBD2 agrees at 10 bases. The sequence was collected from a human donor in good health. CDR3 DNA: TGCGCCACCGGGACTAGCGACCAAGAGACCCAGTACTTC. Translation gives CATGTSDQETQYF.